This T cell receptor (beta chain) stems from a study of cytomegalovirus exposure and HLA in healthy donors. A multiplex PCR was run with 60 Vbeta primers and 13 Jbeta primers. The assay was immunoSEQ multiplex PCR, and TCRdb's table has in-frame clones only and misses some. This repertoire shows 70,000 to 90,000 clones, approximately 80% found once; its top ten account for approximately 20%. Germline V lookup: CDR1 ENHRY, CDR2 SYGVKD. CDR3 length: 14 residues. V lost 3 bases to trimming and J lost 6 bases; unmatched junction nucleotides: 4. The TCR originated in a man aged 70-80 years in good health and CMV-seropositive. The rearrangement joins TRBV10-3 to TRBJ2-7, with 11 bases fitting TRBD1. Material for sequencing was PBMCs. The CDR3 nucleotides read TGTGCCATCAGTGACGGACAGGGGGCAAGCGAGCAGTACTTC. Translating gives CAISDGQGASEQYF.